This T cell receptor (beta chain) appears in the sequencing data of a study of blood T cell repertoires in COVID-19. About the research overall: Some COVID-19 samples were acute and others convalescent; all came from the United States, Italy and Spain.

The data were produced by immunoSEQ multiplex PCR, yet TCRdb's version contains in-frame clones alone and is incomplete. Among some 150,000 clones listed, approximately 87% were seen once. V was trimmed by 7 bases and J by 4 bases, leaving 22 bases between them. Germline CDR1 reads SQVTM; CDR2 reads ANQGSEA. The CDR3 contains 15 residues. The receptor's source is a woman aged 45-59 years with active or convalescent COVID-19. V is TRBV29-1 and J is TRBJ1-2; tentatively, D is TRBD1 (5 bases). The source material was peripheral blood. CDR3 loop: CSAYVQGMKSYGYTF. The CDR3 DNA sequence: TGCAGCGCCTACGTTCAGGGAATGAAAAGCTATGGCTACACCTTC.